The 10 T cell receptor beta chains in this list originate from one sample, sequenced in a study of human T cells and chemical hapten exposure. Stated time point: patch test 2, 6 weeks after DPC sensitization. Specified treatment: therapeutic diphenylcyclopropenone sensitization with weekly scalp DPC. TCRdb ran MiXCR on the RACE reads and lists one entry per CDR3 protein. The sample gives more than 110,000 distinct CDR3 sequences, about 10% of which show up once; 1.2% to 1.5% is in the top ten. The sample here was whole blood, taken in connection with sensitization to the hapten diphenylcyclopropenone (DPC). Source of these receptors: a woman aged 45-60 years with alopecia areata. Some clones in this sample may be carry-over from other donors' samples.

There are a few counts of this clonotype. This rearrangement joins TRBV27 to TRBJ2-6; the match to TRBD2 covers 11 bases. The germline V gene has CDR1 MNHEY and CDR2 SMNVEV (reference sequence). V gave up 6 bases and J gave up 0 bases; unmatched junction bases: 10. This CDR3 has 19 amino acids. The CDR3 is CASSRRLGTSGSGANVLTF. The DNA for the CDR3 is TGTGCCAGCAGCCGCCGACTAGGGACTAGCGGCTCTGGGGCCAACGTCCTGACTTTC.

The CDR3 loop is CASSPASGSGAEQFF. In DNA form, the CDR3 reads TGTGCCAGCTCACCGGCTAGCGGGTCAGGGGCTGAGCAGTTCTTC. The chain combines TRBV18 with TRBJ2-1; TRBD2 agrees at 8 bases. The V gene's germline CDR1 is KGHSH and CDR2 LQKENI. Germline trimming cut 3 bases from V and 9 bases from J; bases unmatched to any gene: 10. The CDR3 length is 15 residues.

This clonotype has only a few counts. This rearrangement joins TRBV4-3 to TRBJ1-6, with 7 bases that match TRBD1. The CDR3 is 15 residues long. CDR1 is LGHNA and CDR2 is YSLEER in the germline V gene. The V gene end was trimmed by 2 bases and the J gene end by 7 bases; junction bases not matched to a gene: 5. CDR3 DNA sequence: TGCGCCAGCAGCCAACCAGGGGGGGGGAATTCACCCCTCCACTTT. Its protein product is CASSQPGGGNSPLHF.

The chain has TRBV27 and TRBJ1-1, with D uncertain. The CDR3 loop spans 13 amino acids. Trimming removed 2 bases from V and 2 bases from J, with 6 bases in between. Germline lookup yields CDR1 MNHEY and CDR2 SMNVEV (reference sequence). CDR3 residues: CASSLQSNTEAFF. The CDR3 DNA reads as TGTGCCAGCAGTTTACAATCCAACACTGAAGCTTTCTTT.

The table lists this clonotype with many counts. The chain has TRBV20-1 and TRBJ2-7, with TRBD1 identical over 7 bases. This CDR3 has 12 residues. Germline V CDR1 and CDR2: DFQATT, SNEGSKA (reference sequence). V dropped 5 bases and J dropped 4; count of bases not matched to a gene: 5. CDR3 in DNA: TGCAGTGCTCGGACAGGCAAATACGAGCAGTACTTC. As protein: CSARTGKYEQYF.

This chain links TRBV19 with TRBJ2-4; no firm D call. Germline assignment: CDR1 LNHDA and CDR2 SQIVND (reference sequence). This CDR3 region has 14 residues. With 6 bases removed from V and 10 bases from J, the gap between germline ends came to 19 bases. CDR3 region: CASRDGPNGWIQYF. The CDR3, as DNA: TGTGCCAGTAGGGACGGCCCTAACGGTTGGATTCAGTACTTC.

This clonotype was seen a handful of times. This chain uses TRBV7-9 with TRBJ2-7; tentative D call: TRBD2 (6 bases). V lost 8 bases and J lost 4, with 21 bases in between. Looked up from germline, CDR1 is SEHNR and CDR2 is FQNEAQ (reference sequence). The CDR3 covers 15 residues. The CDR3 here is CASGGVGLAAYEQYF. CDR3 DNA sequence: TGTGCCAGCGGAGGGGTCGGACTGGCAGCATACGAGCAGTACTTC.

This chain uses TRBV4-1 with TRBJ1-6, with no clear D. The CDR3 runs 13 residues. Between the trimmed V and J ends, which lost 4 bases and 8 bases, there was a span of 9 bases. CDR1 is MGHRA, CDR2 YSYEKL, per germline. This CDR3 is CASSPRVDSPLHF. DNA for the CDR3: TGCGCCAGCAGCCCCCGTGTGGATTCACCCCTCCACTTT.

This clonotype occurred many times. The chain combines TRBV6-1 with TRBJ2-5, with D maybe TRBD2 (5 bases). The CDR3 sequence is 13 residues long. Germline lookup yields CDR1 MNHNS and CDR2 SASEGT. Trimming took 7 bases from V and 3 from J, leaving 12 bases between them. The CDR3 region is CASKISAEETQYF. CDR3 in DNA: TGTGCCAGCAAGATATCAGCGGAAGAGACCCAGTACTTC.

This clonotype was counted between two and nine times. J is TRBJ2-7 and V is TRBV5-1, with a tentative D call TRBD2 (5 bases). Germline V gene data show CDR1 as SGHRS and CDR2 as YFSETQ. V gave up 4 bases and J gave up 2 bases, with 13 bases separating them. The CDR3 extends over 14 amino acids. CDR3 residues: CASSQAVTTYEQYF. CDR3 nucleotides: TGCGCCAGCAGCCAAGCGGTGACAACCTACGAGCAGTACTTC.